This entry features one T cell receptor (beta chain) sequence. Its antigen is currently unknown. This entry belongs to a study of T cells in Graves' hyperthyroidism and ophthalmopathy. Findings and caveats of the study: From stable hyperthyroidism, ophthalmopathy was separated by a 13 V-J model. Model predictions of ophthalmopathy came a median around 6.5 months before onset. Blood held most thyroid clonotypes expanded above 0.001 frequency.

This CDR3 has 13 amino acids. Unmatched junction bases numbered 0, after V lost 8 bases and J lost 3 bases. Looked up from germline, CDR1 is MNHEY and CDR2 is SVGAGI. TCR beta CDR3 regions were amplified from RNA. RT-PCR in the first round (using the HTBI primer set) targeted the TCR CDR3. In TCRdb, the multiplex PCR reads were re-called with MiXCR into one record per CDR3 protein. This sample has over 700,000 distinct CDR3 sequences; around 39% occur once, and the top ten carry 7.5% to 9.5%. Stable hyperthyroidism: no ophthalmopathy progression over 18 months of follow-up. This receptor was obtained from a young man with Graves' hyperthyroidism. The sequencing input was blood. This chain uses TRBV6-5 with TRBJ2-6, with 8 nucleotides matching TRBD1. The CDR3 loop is CASGQGGANVLTF. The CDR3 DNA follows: TGTGCCAGCGGACAGGGTGGGGCCAACGTCCTGACTTTC.